This TCR beta chain was recorded in a study of blood T cells in healthy people across ages. This clonotype was detected a few times. V trimming: 0 bases; J trimming: 8 bases; junction bases outside the gene matches: 4. This CDR3 is built from 14 residues. The germline V gene has CDR1 DFQATT and CDR2 SNEGSKA (reference sequence). The authors ran a second PCR of about 6 to 12 cycles using a sample-barcoded 5' primer and a J-beta primer mix. TCRdb reprocessed the 5' RACE reads via MiXCR and lists one record per CDR3 protein. The sample includes roughly 1.9 million distinct CDR3 sequences, around 40% seen only once; the top ten take 23%.

The J gene is TRBJ1-4, the V gene TRBV20-1; 9 bases line up with TRBD1. The sample was blood. This clonotype was obtained from a human donor in good health. The CDR3 sequence is CSARDATGGEKLFF. The CDR3 DNA sequence: TGCAGTGCTAGAGATGCGACAGGGGGGGAAAAACTGTTTTTT.